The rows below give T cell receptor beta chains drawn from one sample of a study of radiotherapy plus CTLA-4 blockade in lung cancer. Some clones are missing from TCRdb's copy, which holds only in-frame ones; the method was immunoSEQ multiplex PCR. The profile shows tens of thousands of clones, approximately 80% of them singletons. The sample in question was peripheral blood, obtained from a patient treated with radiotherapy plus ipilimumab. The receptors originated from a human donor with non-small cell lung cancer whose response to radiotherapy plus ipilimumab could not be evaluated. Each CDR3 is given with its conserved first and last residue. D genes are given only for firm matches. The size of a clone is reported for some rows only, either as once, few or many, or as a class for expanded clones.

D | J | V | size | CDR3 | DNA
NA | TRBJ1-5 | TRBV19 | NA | CASSIQTGQNQPQHF | TGTGCCAGTAGTATACAGACAGGACAAAATCAGCCCCAGCATTTT
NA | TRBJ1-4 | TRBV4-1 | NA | CASSRSGTFNEKLFF | TGCGCCAGCAGCCGCAGCGGGACGTTTAATGAAAAACTGTTTTTT
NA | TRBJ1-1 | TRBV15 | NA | CATSRDLQNTEAFF | TGTGCCACCAGCAGAGATTTACAGAACACTGAAGCTTTCTTT
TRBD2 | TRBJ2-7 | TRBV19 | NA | CASKELAGYEQYF | TGTGCCAGTAAGGAACTAGCGGGATACGAGCAGTACTTC
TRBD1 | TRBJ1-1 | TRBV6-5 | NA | CASSSRDRGRGEAFF | TGTGCCAGCAGTTCCCGGGACAGGGGGCGAGGTGAAGCTTTCTTT
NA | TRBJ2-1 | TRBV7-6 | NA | CASSRGLYNEQFF | TGTGCCAGCAGCAGGGGACTTTACAATGAGCAGTTCTTC
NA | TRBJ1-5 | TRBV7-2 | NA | CASSSGWSNQPQHF | TGTGCCAGCAGCTCAGGGTGGAGCAATCAGCCCCAGCATTTT
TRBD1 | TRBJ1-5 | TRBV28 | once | CASSSPGQGAQPQHF | TGTGCCAGCAGTTCCCCGGGACAGGGGGCTCAGCCCCAGCATTTT
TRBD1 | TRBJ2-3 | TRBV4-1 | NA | CASSPGQGKTDTQYF | TGCGCCAGCAGCCCCGGACAGGGAAAGACAGATACGCAGTATTTT
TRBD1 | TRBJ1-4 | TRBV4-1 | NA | CASSRGTGEKLFF | TGCGCCAGCAGCCGGGGGACAGGGGAAAAACTGTTTTTT
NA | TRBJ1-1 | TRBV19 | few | CASSIGLTNTEAFF | TGTGCCAGTAGTATCGGACTTACGAACACTGAAGCTTTCTTT
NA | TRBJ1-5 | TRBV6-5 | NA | CASSYGRNQPQHF | TGTGCCAGCAGTTACGGCAGGAATCAGCCCCAGCATTTT
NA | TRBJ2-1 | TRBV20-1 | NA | CSAREALEEFF | TGCAGTGCTAGAGAGGCCCTAGAGGAGTTCTTC
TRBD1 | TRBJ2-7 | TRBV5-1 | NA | CASSFYGQGEQYF | TGCGCCAGCAGTTTCTACGGACAGGGCGAGCAGTACTTC
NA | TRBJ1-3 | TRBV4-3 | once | CASSQVAAGKAPGNTIYF | TGCGCCAGCAGCCAAGTGGCGGCAGGGAAGGCCCCTGGAAACACCATATACTTT
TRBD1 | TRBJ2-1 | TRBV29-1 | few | CSVVSGTGGRIEQFF | TGCAGCGTTGTCTCCGGGACAGGGGGACGAATTGAGCAGTTCTTC
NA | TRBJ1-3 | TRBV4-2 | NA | CASSQDGGSPISGNTIYF | TGTGCCAGCAGCCAAGATGGGGGCAGCCCTATCTCTGGAAACACCATATATTTT
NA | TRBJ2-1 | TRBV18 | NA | CASSHERPRREYNEQFF | TGTGCCAGCTCACACGAACGCCCTAGGAGGGAGTACAATGAGCAGTTCTTC
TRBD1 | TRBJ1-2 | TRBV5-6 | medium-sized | CASRPFGTGNYGYTF | TGTGCCAGCAGACCTTTCGGGACAGGCAACTATGGCTACACCTTC
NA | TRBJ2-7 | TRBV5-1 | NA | CASSATDSYEQYF | TGCGCCAGCAGCGCAACAGATTCCTACGAGCAGTACTTC
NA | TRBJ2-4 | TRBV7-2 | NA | CASSRLRRDIQYF | TGTGCCAGCAGCCGTCTTAGGAGAGACATTCAGTACTTC
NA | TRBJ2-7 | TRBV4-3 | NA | CASSQDWDTAYEQYF | TGCGCCAGCAGCCAAGATTGGGACACCGCCTACGAGCAGTACTTC
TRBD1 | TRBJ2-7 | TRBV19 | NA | CASTSTGTDEQYF | TGTGCCAGTACCTCCACCGGGACAGACGAGCAGTACTTC
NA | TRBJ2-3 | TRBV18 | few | CASSPEIRTDTQYF | TGTGCCAGCTCACCAGAGATTAGAACAGATACGCAGTATTTT
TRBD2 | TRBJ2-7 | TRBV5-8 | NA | CASSYGSGGAYEQYF | TGTGCCAGCAGCTATGGAAGCGGGGGGGCTTACGAGCAGTACTTC
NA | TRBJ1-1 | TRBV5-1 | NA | CASSLDAGGTEAFF | TGCGCCAGCAGCTTGGACGCGGGAGGGACTGAAGCTTTCTTT
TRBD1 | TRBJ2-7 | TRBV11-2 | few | CASSLLGTVYEQYF | TGTGCCAGCAGCTTACTTGGGACAGTTTACGAGCAGTACTTC
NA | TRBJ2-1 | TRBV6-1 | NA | CASIAGRSSYNEQFF | TGTGCCAGCATTGCGGGCAGGAGCTCCTACAATGAGCAGTTCTTC
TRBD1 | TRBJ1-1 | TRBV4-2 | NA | CASSQGPGQAGEMNTEAFF | TGTGCCAGCAGCCAGGGGCCGGGACAGGCGGGGGAAATGAACACTGAAGCTTTCTTT
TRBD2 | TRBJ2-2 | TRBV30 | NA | CAWSAGGGPSGELFF | TGTGCCTGGAGTGCGGGCGGGGGACCGTCCGGGGAGCTGTTTTTT
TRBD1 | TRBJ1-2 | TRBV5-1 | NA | CASSQIQGESNYGYTF | TGCGCCAGCAGCCAAATACAGGGGGAATCTAACTATGGCTACACCTTC
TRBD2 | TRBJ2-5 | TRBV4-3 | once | CASSLGVAGTQYF | TGCGCCAGCAGCCTTGGGGTAGCGGGAACCCAGTACTTC
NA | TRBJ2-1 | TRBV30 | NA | CAQSGFSEQFF | TGTGCCCAATCGGGGTTTTCTGAGCAGTTCTTC
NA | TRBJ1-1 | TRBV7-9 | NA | CASSLGRAESAFF | TGTGCCAGCAGCTTAGGCAGGGCTGAAAGCGCTTTCTTT
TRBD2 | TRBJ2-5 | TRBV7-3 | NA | CASSMELAGGPEETQYF | TGTGCCAGCAGCATGGAACTAGCGGGAGGGCCAGAAGAGACCCAGTACTTC
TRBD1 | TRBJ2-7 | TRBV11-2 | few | CASSLQGASIYEQYF | TGTGCCAGCAGCTTACAGGGGGCGTCCATCTACGAGCAGTACTTC
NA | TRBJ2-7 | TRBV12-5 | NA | CASGYDSTYEQYF | TGTGCTAGTGGTTACGACAGTACCTACGAGCAGTACTTC
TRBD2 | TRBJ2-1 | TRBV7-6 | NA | CASSPMAGGDHNEQFF | TGTGCCAGCAGCCCCATGGCGGGGGGAGACCACAATGAGCAGTTCTTC
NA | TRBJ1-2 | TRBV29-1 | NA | CSVDAGDGYTF | TGCAGCGTTGATGCAGGGGATGGCTACACCTTC
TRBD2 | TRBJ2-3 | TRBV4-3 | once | CASSQAPRLAGGDTQYF | TGCGCCAGCAGCCAAGCCCCTAGACTAGCGGGAGGGGATACGCAGTATTTT
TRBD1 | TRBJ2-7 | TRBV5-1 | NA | CASSLVETGGNEQYF | TGCGCCAGCAGCTTGGTGGAGACAGGGGGCAACGAGCAGTACTTC
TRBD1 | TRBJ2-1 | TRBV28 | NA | CASSLKIGQGSYNEQFF | TGTGCCAGCAGTTTAAAGATTGGACAGGGCTCCTACAATGAGCAGTTCTTC
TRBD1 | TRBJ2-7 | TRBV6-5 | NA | CASSYRQGADEQYF | TGTGCCAGCAGTTACAGACAGGGGGCCGACGAGCAGTACTTC
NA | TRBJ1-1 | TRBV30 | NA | CAWSVLLGLGTEAFF | TGTGCCTGGAGTGTACTATTGGGACTTGGGACTGAAGCTTTCTTT
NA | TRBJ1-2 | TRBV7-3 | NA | CASSLADSVGYTF | TGTGCCAGCAGCTTAGCTGACAGTGTCGGCTACACCTTC
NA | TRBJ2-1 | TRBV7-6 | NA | CASSFQSYNEQFF | TGTGCCAGCAGCTTCCAGTCCTACAATGAGCAGTTCTTC
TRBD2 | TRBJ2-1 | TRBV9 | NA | CASSGASGRNNEQFF | TGTGCCAGCAGCGGGGCTAGCGGCAGAAACAATGAGCAGTTCTTC
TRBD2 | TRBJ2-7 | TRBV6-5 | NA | CASYKSGGPYEQYF | TGTGCCAGCTATAAGAGCGGGGGGCCTTACGAGCAGTACTTC
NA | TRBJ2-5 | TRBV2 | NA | CASSKNSARGETQYF | TGTGCCAGCAGTAAAAACAGCGCCCGGGGAGAGACCCAGTACTTC